The text below deals with one TCR beta chain. Its matching antigen is unknown. The sample belongs to a study of vaccination and CD4 T cells after COVID-19. At the level of the study: Convalescent individuals numbered four females and six males, two being Hispanic. Samples taken post-COVID came a median about 100 days after diagnosis, ranging from 35 to 161. Overall study findings and caveats: The authors identified 304 of 307 vaccine-specific clones in convalescent patients as spike mono-reactive.

The treatment here: roughly 11-day PBMC culture with coronavirus spike peptide pools or control peptides (ViraFEST assay). These CD4+ T cells came from an unexposed donor, sampled before the COVID-19 pandemic (2011-2018). Germline values: CDR1 ENHRY, CDR2 SYGVKD. The V end lost 3 bases, the J end lost 2 bases, and 15 bases lay between the germline ends. The CDR3 spans 16 residues. Sequencing of cultured CD4+ T cell DNA used the Oncomine TCR Beta short-read assay. The authors extracted genomic DNA from cultured CD4+ T cells. Using its own MiXCR run on the PCR reads, TCRdb lists one record per CDR3 protein. This sample yields roughly 8,000 distinct CDR3 sequences, of which about 42% are seen a single time; about 21% belongs to the top ten.

This TCR was sampled from a human donor in good health. The rearrangement links TRBV10-3 to TRBJ2-3; TRBD1 is a possible D gene (6 bases). The sequenced material came from CD4+ T cells from blood, cultured in vitro. DNA of the CDR3: TGTGCCATCAGTGAACAACAGGGCCTATCCACAGATACGCAGTATTTT. Translation: CAISEQQGLSTDTQYF.